The entry that follows covers one T cell receptor (beta chain) sequence. Its antigen remains unknown. One entry per CDR3 protein results from TCRdb running MiXCR on the 5' RACE reads. The data contain a few hundred thousand distinct CDR3 sequences, over 15% of them seen just once; the ten biggest clones take up around 32%. The data stem from a study of CD8 T cells in ankylosing spondylitis. Points from the study as a whole: Disease-linked clones displayed a CD8+ phenotype and appeared relatively rarely in peripheral blood. Disease-linked clones reportedly showed significant enrichment in matched ankylosing spondylitis synovial fluid.

Germline V gives CDR1 SGHRS, CDR2 YFSETQ. This CDR3 contains 14 residues. Trimming took off 6 bases at V and 4 bases at J, with 15 bases between the two ends. The chain is built from TRBV5-1 and TRBJ2-3; D ambiguous. The sample consisted of blood, either unsorted or a sorted T cell fraction (not recorded which). The receptor was derived from a male donor with ankylosing spondylitis or in good health (not recorded which). The CDR3 DNA reads TGCGCCAGCACCTTCCTTCAGTCGGCAGATACGCAGTATTTT. The encoded protein is CASTFLQSADTQYF.